The TCR beta chain under discussion was sequenced for a study of T cells in Graves' hyperthyroidism and ophthalmopathy. It was uncontrolled infection, other autoimmune disease, pregnancy or lactation that excluded patients. The study based diagnoses on clinical symptoms, serum thyroxine and TRAb, thyroid ultrasound and orbital computed tomography. Overall study findings and caveats: From stable hyperthyroidism, ophthalmopathy was set apart by a 13 V-J model. Most clonotypes expanded in the thyroid (above 0.001) were also present in blood.

From RNA transcripts, TCR beta CDR3 regions were amplified. First-round RT-PCR of the TCR CDR3 relied on the HTBI primer set. Using its own MiXCR run on the multiplex PCR reads, TCRdb lists one record per CDR3 protein. This sample carries roughly 570,000 distinct CDR3 sequences, approximately 44% of them seen once, and the ten largest clones take 15% to 20%. Looked up from germline, CDR1 is LNHNV and CDR2 is YYDKDF (reference sequence). A total of 10 residues make up the CDR3, ends included. About this clonotype itself: Its specificity is unknown. Without the conserved terminal phenylalanine or tryptophan, this CDR3 likely stems from a read error. The limits of the CDR3 on the DNA are not certain, so only TCRdb's listed CDR3 is given.

The TCR sequence derives from an adult woman with Graves' disease, either hyperthyroidism or ophthalmopathy (not recorded which). The chain is built from TRBV15 and TRBJ1-1; the listed D gene, TRBD1, was not tested against the DNA. The sequencing input was peripheral blood or thyroid tissue (not recorded which). The CDR3 region is CATSRAGTGR.